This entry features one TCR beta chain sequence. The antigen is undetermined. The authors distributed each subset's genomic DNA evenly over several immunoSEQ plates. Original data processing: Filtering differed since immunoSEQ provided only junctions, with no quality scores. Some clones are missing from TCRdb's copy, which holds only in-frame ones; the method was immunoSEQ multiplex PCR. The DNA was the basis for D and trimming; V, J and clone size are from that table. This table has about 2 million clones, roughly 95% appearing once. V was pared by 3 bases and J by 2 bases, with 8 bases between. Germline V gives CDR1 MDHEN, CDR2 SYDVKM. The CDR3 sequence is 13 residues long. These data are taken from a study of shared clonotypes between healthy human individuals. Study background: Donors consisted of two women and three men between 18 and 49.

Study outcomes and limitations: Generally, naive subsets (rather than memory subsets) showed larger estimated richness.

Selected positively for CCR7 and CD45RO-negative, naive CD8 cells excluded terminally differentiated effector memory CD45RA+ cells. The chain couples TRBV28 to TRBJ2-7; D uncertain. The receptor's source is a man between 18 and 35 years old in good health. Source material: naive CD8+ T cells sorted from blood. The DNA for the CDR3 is TGTGCCAGCAGTTTTGACGTCGCCTACGAGCAGTACTTC. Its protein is CASSFDVAYEQYF.